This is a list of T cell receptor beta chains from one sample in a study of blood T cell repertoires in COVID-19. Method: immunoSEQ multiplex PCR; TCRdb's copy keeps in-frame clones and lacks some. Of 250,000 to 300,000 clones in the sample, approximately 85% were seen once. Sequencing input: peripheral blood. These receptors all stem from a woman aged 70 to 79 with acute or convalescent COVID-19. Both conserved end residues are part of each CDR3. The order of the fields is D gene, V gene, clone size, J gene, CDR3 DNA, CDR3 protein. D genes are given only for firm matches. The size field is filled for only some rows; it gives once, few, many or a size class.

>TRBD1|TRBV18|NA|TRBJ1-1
TGTGCCAGCTCACCCCGACAGGGGGCGGGGGTGAACACTGAAGCTTTCTTT
CASSPRQGAGVNTEAFF
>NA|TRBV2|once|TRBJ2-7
TGTGCCAGCAAAGACAGCTCCTACGAGCAGTACTTC
CASKDSSYEQYF
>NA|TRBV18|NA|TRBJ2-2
TGTGCCAGCTCACCATCTAACACCGGGGAGCTGTTTTTT
CASSPSNTGELFF
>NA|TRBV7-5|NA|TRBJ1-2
TGTGTCAGAAGCTTATCCCCCGATGGCTACACCTTC
CVRSLSPDGYTF
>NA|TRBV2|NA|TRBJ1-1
TGTGCCAGCAGTTCATACACTGAAGCTTTCTTT
CASSSYTEAFF
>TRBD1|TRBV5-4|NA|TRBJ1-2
TGTGCCAGCAGCTGGGAACAGGGGGCGTGGGGCTACACCTTC
CASSWEQGAWGYTF
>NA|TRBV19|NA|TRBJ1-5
TGTGCCAGTAGTATTGGGGGGGCTAAGCCCCAGCATTTT
CASSIGGAKPQHF
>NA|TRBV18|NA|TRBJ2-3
TGTGCCAGCTCACCACCCGGGGGAGATACGCAGTATTTT
CASSPPGGDTQYF
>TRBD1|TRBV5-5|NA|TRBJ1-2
TGTGCCAGCAGTTTTGGGACAGGGATTAGTGGCTACACCTTC
CASSFGTGISGYTF
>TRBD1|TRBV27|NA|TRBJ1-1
TGTGCCAGCAGTCACGGACAGGGGAGATCTGAAGCTTTCTTT
CASSHGQGRSEAFF
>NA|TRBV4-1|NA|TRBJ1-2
TGCGCCAGCAGCCAAGACATTAGCGCAGTCTATGGCTACACCTTC
CASSQDISAVYGYTF
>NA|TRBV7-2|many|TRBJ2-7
TGTGCCAGCAGCTTAGCGGGCACACAGGTTGGCAACGAGCAGTACTTC
CASSLAGTQVGNEQYF
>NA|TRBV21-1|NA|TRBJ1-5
TGTGCCAGCAGAAGGGGGAGAGGGAACAATCAGCCCCAGCATTTT
CASRRGRGNNQPQHF
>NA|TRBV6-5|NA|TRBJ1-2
TGTGCCAGCAGTCCGGAGCCACGGATCTATGGCTACACCTTC
CASSPEPRIYGYTF
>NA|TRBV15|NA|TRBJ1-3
TGTGCCACCAGCACCCCCAACTCTGGAAACACCATATATTTT
CATSTPNSGNTIYF
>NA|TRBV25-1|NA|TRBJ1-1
TGTGCCAGCAGATCCAGGACAGACGCCACTGAAGCTTTCTTT
CASRSRTDATEAFF
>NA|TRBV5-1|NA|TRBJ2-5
TGCGCCAGCAGCTTGGAGGCAGGGGACGGGGAGACCCAGTACTTC
CASSLEAGDGETQYF
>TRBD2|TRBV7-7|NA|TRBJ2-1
TGTGCTAGCAGCGCCGGGACTAGCGGGGGGGCTAATGAGCAGTTCTTC
CASSAGTSGGANEQFF
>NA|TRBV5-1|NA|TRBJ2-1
TGCGCCAGCAGCTTGGACGGCGGAGGGGCCTACAATGAGCAGTTCTTC
CASSLDGGGAYNEQFF
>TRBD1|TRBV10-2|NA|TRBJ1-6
TGCGCCAGCAGTGAGGGTAACAGGGGAATATCACCCCTCCACTTT
CASSEGNRGISPLHF
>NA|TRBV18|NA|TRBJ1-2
TGTGCCAGCTCACCGGTTGTGACAGCACCCTTCTATGGCTACACCTTC
CASSPVVTAPFYGYTF
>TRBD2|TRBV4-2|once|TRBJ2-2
TGTGCCAGCAGCCTAAGGACTAGCGGGGGGGCGAACACCGGGGAGCTGTTTTTT
CASSLRTSGGANTGELFF
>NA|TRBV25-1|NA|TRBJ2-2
TGTGCCAGCACGCGGTCGGGGGAGGCCGGGGAGCTGTTTTTT
CASTRSGEAGELFF
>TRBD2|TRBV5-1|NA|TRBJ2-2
TGCGCCAGCAGATCGAACGGCCGGGGGGACACCGGGGAGCTGTTTTTT
CASRSNGRGDTGELFF
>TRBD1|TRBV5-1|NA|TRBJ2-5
TGCGCCAGCAGCTTGGAGGGGACAGAAGGTGAGACCCAGTACTTC
CASSLEGTEGETQYF
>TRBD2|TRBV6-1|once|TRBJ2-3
TGTGCCAGCAGGGGACTAGCGACAGATACGCAGTATTTT
CASRGLATDTQYF
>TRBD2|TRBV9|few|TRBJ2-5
TGTGCCAGCAGTCCTTCTAGCGGGGGGGCCTATGAGACCCAGTACTTC
CASSPSSGGAYETQYF
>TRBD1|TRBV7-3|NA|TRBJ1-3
TGTGCCAGCAGCGAATCCGGGACAGCGGACACCATATATTTT
CASSESGTADTIYF
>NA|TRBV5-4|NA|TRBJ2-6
TGTGCCAGCAGGTTGGACAGCTCTGGGGCCAACGTCCTGACTTTC
CASRLDSSGANVLTF
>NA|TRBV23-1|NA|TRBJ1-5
TGCGCCAGCGGGGGACAAAGCCAGCCCCAGCATTTT
CASGGQSQPQHF
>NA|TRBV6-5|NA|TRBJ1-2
TGTGCCAGCAGTTACTCTGCGGGTGCATATGGCTACACCTTC
CASSYSAGAYGYTF
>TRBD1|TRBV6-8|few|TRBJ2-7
TGTGCCAGCAGTTTCTTCTCCGGGACAGGGGTTAGGGAGGGCGAGCAGTACTTC
CASSFFSGTGVREGEQYF
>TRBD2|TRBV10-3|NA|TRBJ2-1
TGTGCCATCAGTGAGCCGACTAGCGGGGGGGCCATGAATGAGCAGTTCTTC
CAISEPTSGGAMNEQFF
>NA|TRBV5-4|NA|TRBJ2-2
TGTGCCAGCAGCTTGAGGGACAAACTCACCGGGGAGCTGTTTTTT
CASSLRDKLTGELFF
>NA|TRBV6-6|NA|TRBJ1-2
TGTGCCAGCACCGGACAGTCTAACTATGGCTACACCTTC
CASTGQSNYGYTF
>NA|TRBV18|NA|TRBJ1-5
TGTGCCAGCTCAGGGCAGAATAGCAATCAGCCCCAGCATTTT
CASSGQNSNQPQHF
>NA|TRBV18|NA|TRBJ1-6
TGTGCCAGCTCAAGGGGCAGGGCGGACAATTCACCCCTCCACTTT
CASSRGRADNSPLHF
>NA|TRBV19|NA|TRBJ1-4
TGTGCCAGTAGTATATCTGCGGGGTTTAGTGGTAATGAAAAACTGTTTTTT
CASSISAGFSGNEKLFF
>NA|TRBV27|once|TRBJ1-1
TGTGCCAGCAGTCCCCAATGGTGGGGGCTGTATCCTGAAGCTTTCTTT
CASSPQWWGLYPEAFF
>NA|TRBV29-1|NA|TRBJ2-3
TGCAGCGTTGAGAGGGAGGCAGATACGCAGTATTTT
CSVEREADTQYF
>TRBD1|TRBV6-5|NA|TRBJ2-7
TGTGCCAGCAGCCGACAGGGGAACGAGCAGTACTTC
CASSRQGNEQYF
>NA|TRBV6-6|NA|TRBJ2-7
TGTGCCAGCAGTGACAGACTGGGCTCCTACGAGCAGTACTTC
CASSDRLGSYEQYF
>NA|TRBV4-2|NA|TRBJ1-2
TGTGCCAGCAGCCAAGATTCCTCCGGGGGGCAAGGCTACACCTTC
CASSQDSSGGQGYTF
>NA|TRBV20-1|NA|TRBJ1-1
TGCAGTGCTCGGGTCGCTGAAGCTTTCTTT
CSARVAEAFF
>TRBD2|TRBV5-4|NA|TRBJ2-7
TGTGCCAGCAGCTTGAGGCGGGGGGGCTACGAGCAGTACTTC
CASSLRRGGYEQYF
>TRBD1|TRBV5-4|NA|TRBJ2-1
TGTGCCAGCAGCTTCCCGGACAGGCCCGGTGAGCAGTTCTTC
CASSFPDRPGEQFF
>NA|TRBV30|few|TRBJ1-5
TGTGCCTGGGGTGACAGCCGCAATCAGCCCCAGCATTTT
CAWGDSRNQPQHF
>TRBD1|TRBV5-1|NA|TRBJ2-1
TGCGCCAGCAGCTCAGGGGACAGCTTACAATGGGAGCAGTTCTTC
CASSSGDSLQWEQFF
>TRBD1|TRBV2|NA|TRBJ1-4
TGTGCCAGCAGTCAACAGGGGGCAGAAGAAAAACTGTTTTTT
CASSQQGAEEKLFF
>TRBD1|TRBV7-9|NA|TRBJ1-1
TGTGCCAGCAGCTTTTCCCGGGACAGAAACACTGAAGCTTTCTTT
CASSFSRDRNTEAFF
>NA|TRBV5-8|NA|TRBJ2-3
TGTGCCAGCAGCTTGTCTGGCAGGGCTAACACAGATACGCAGTATTTT
CASSLSGRANTDTQYF
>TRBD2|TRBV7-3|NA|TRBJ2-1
TGTGCCAGCAGCTTAATTGGGCTAGCGGGGGAAAATGAGCAGTTCTTC
CASSLIGLAGENEQFF
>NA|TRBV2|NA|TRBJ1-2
TGTGCCAGCAGTGAAGCGCTTCCAGGGGCCGGGGGCTACACCTTC
CASSEALPGAGGYTF
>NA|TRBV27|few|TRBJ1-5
TGTGCCAGCAGTCCCTCGAGGGAACAGCCCCAGCATTTT
CASSPSREQPQHF
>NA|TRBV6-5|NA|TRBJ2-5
TGTGCCAGCAGCCCCGGCGGTACAGAGACCCAGTACTTC
CASSPGGTETQYF
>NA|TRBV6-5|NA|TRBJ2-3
TGTGCCAGCAAAGCGCCAATCCTCACAGATACGCAGTATTTT
CASKAPILTDTQYF
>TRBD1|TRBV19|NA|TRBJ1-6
TGTGCCAGCCGGGACAGAATCTCCTCCTATAATTCACCCCTCCACTTT
CASRDRISSYNSPLHF
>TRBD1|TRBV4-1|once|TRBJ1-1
TGCGCCAGCAACCTCGGGACAGGGTATTCTGAAGCTTTCTTT
CASNLGTGYSEAFF